The T cell receptor beta chain under discussion was sequenced for a study of T cell clusters in autoimmune cytopenias. Measured by frequency, this clonotype is medium-sized. One tube held mixed TRB-A and TRB-B primer pools for touch-down PCR. TCRdb re-called the multiplex PCR reads; every CDR3 protein appears as one record, without DNA. Its table lists about 4,100 distinct CDR3 sequences. The CDR3 contains 15 residues. Germline CDR1 reads KGHSH; CDR2 reads LQKENI. Tens of thousands of genome equivalents of blood DNA were amplified for TRB. These data also featured in a second study, about T cell repertoires in aging, cancer and after chemotherapy.

The chain links TRBV18 to TRBJ2-7. Sequencing input: peripheral blood. The origin of this receptor is a human donor in good health. CDR3 loop: CASSPGGGSSYEQYF. Full variable domain (outside the CDR3, taken from reference TRBV18 and TRBJ2-7): NAGVMQNPRHLVRRRGQEARLRCSPMKGHSHVYWYRQLPEEGLKFMVYLQKENIIDESGMPKERFSAEFPKEGPSILRIQQVVRGDSAAYFCASSPGGGSSYEQYFGPGTRLTVT.